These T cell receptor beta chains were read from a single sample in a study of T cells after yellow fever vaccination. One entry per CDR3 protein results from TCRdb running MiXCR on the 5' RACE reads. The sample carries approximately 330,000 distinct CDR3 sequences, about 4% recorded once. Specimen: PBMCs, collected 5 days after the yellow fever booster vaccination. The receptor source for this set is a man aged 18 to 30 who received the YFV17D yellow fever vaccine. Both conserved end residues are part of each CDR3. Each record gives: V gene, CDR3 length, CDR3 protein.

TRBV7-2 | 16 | CASSTRGGLTTDTQYF
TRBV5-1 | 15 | CASSLIGTTQETQYF
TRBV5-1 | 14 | CASRTGTANTEAFF
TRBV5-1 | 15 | CASSRIQTTGTEAFF
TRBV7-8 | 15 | CASSLVGRGNQPQHF
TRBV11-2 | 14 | CASSLYGGSTEAFF
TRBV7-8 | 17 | CASSSALAGGFTDTQYF
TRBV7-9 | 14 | CASSSRTAPYEQYF
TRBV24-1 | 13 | CATSEPGRGTQYF
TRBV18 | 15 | CASSPSGQGFYEQYF
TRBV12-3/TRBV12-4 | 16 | CASSLAQGSYTGELFF
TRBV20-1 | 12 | CSAPKVQETQYF
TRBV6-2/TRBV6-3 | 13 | CASSTGERQPQHF
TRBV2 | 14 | CASRETGHSYEQYF
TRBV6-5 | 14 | CASRTWGGAGELFF
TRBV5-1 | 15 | CASSLMGQGVDEQFF
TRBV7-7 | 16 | CASSSQGATNTGELFF
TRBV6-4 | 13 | CASGADMNTEAFF
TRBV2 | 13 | CASTWGMRETQYF
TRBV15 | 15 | CATSSQGVPLYGYTF
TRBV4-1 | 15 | CASSRSPQQGEKLFF
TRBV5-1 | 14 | CASSPHPGYNEQFF
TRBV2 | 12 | CASSEGVYGYTF
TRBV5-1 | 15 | CASSSIAATGNEQFF
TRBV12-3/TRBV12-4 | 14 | CASSPWTGVDIQYF
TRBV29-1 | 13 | CSVEGQRGAEAFF
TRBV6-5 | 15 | CASSVVAGEGDTQYF
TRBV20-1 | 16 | CSARKRGGSGANVLTF
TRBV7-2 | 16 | CASSSPRLENYNEQFF
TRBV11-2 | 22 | CASSPRQTRTSGGRGFAGELFF
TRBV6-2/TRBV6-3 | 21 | CASSYYRQSLSRGANTGELFF
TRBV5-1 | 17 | CASSLALLAVSTDTQYF
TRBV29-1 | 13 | CSVGKGNNEKLFF
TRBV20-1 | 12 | CSAQTGGQPQHF
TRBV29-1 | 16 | CSVPPGPDTPGNEQFF
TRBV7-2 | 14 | CASRGTGGNYGYTF
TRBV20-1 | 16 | CSARDLGQPNTGELFF